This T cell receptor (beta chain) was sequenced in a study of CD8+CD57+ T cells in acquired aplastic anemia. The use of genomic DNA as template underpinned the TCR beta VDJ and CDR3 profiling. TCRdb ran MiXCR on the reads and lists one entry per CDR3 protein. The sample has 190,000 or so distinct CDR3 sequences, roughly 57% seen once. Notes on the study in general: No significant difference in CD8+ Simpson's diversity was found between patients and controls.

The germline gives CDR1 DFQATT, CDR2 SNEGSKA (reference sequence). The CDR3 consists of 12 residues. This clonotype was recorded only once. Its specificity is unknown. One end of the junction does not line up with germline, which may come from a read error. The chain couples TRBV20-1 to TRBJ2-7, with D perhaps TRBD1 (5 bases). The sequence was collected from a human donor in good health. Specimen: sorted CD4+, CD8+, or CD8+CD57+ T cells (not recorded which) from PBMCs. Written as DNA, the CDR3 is TGCAGTGCTAGGGACACCTCCTACGAGCAGTGCTTC. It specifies CSARDTSYEQCF.